This T cell receptor (beta chain) was recovered during a study of cytomegalovirus exposure and HLA in healthy donors (dated by TCRdb to 2016 to 2017). At the level of the whole study: An earlier analysis of 587 of the donors reported 250 to 300 Gb of sequence data and 120 million or so unique TCR beta sequences from 150 million to 200 million T cells. Around 320 gigabases of sequencing data and approximately 84 million unique TCR sequences were included in an early release covering roughly 600 HLA-typed donors. In an earlier analysis of 587 of the donors, high-throughput TCR beta sequencing was used to judge whether each TCR beta V gene segment behaved as functional or pseudogenic. Genome-wide SNP genotypes for about 55% of the roughly 670 donors were used in a later genetic analysis, which treated that subset as a discovery cohort. HLA typing covered class I and class II loci at four-digit resolution. The T cell repertoires of around 730 subjects were profiled by immunosequencing and related to cytomegalovirus serostatus. Of the 300 to 450 genotyped donors, approximately 80% were placed in the genetic ancestry cluster associated with self-reported Caucasian donors. Across roughly 420 genotyped donors of the cohort, an average of about 220,000 unique TCR beta nucleotide sequences per donor were sequenced, and 15% to 20% of those sequences were non-productive. Donor age, sex, ethnicity and CMV serostatus were compiled alongside the repertoire data. To predict cytomegalovirus infection status, the study combined high-throughput TCR immunosequencing, statistical association of individual TCRs with disease status, and machine learning. Besides the first cohort of some 670 subjects, a separate validation cohort made up of over 100 different subjects was used. All discovery cohort repertoires had been generated on a single sequencing platform. The number of typed donors differed by locus: roughly 629-640 for A, B, C, DRB1 and DQB1; roughly 510 for DQA1; approximately 610 for DPA1; and some 430 for DPB1. A later analysis re-examined previously published TCR beta repertoires from 500 to 700 donors and added high-resolution HLA genotyping to investigate patterns of TCR occurrence. The aim of the study was to test whether cataloging public T cell receptors could identify signatures of past pathogen exposure. In the later analysis, no new phenotypic data were used to find candidate immune exposures; instead, reliance was placed on TCR beta sequences and their occurrence across donors. Five DR-DQ haplotypes were treated as single units for association and clustering because of strong linkage in the cohort. General conclusions and limits of the study: Compared with equally common non-associated chains, HLA-associated TCR beta chains in a later analysis were more clonally expanded and had lower generation probabilities. Several of the top co-occurrence clusters appeared to be linked to parvovirus B19, influenza, CMV and Epstein-Barr virus, according to a later analysis. The classifier was reported to diagnose cytomegalovirus status with high specificity and sensitivity in both the original cohort and the validation cohort. A cluster of highly shared sequence variants was judged likely to be a technical artifact of the sequencing pipeline. In a later genetic analysis, fewer N-insertions in productive TCRs were reported among donors in an Asian-associated ancestry cluster than the roughly 640-donor mean. A later analysis found that most CMV-associated TCR beta chains appeared HLA-restricted, with HLA associations seemingly driven largely by CMV exposure. A further reported finding was that TCR beta sequences accurately predicted the HLA-A and HLA-B alleles for most subjects in the first cohort. The 87-base-pair reads could not distinguish some IMGT-functional V segments, including TRBV6-2 and TRBV6-3, so those segments were excluded. The only immune exposure information available for the cohort was CMV serostatus. Correlated functional status among segregating V segments might be attributable to linkage disequilibrium, but an unknown experimental factor could not be ruled out. According to the authors, the approach could potentially be generalized to other disease states and immunological phenotypes. Because counts were too low, around 18 rarely observed V segments, including chromosome 9 orphons, were left out of the earlier analysis of 500 to 650 of the donors. Because HLA typing was missing for some donors at each locus, association tests included only the typed subset. In vitro tests confirmed that three of the cytomegalovirus-associated TCR beta chains recognize cytomegalovirus antigens. The study listed 150 to 200 TCR beta chains as associated with cytomegalovirus. The presence/absence analyses assumed that sequencing depth was roughly uniform across donors, and that assumption may not be true. A later genetic analysis associated a missense DCLRE1C variant with V-gene and J-gene trimming of TCR beta chains, and an independent cohort replicated the association. In an earlier analysis of some 640 of the donors, most TCR beta V segments were observed in productive rearrangements about 87% or about 30% of the time, broadly matching IMGT annotations. In a later analysis, more than 15,000 TCR beta sequences were associated with specific HLA alleles at a false discovery rate of 0.05. This cohort had only TCR beta chains sequenced, and the lack of alpha or paired-chain data limited which features could be detected. Strong co-occurrence of HLA alleles, especially DR and DQ, made assigning TCR associations to individual alleles difficult. While some public TCRs were present in many individuals, most TCR sequences turned up only very rarely across donors. In a later analysis, TCR association rates were found to vary across HLA loci, with the most associated TCRs seen for DRB1 alleles and the fewest for HLA-C alleles.

V lost 2 bases and J lost 4 bases, and the count of bases not matched to a germline gene is 6. The CDR3, cysteine through phenylalanine, is 15 amino acids long. Only CDR3 DNA is held: 45 bases, read in frame from base 1. CDR1 and CDR2 are drawn from the germline V gene: SGHTA, FQGTGA. To note about this clone: This clone's antigen is unknown.

The cohort was made up of about 670 healthy bone marrow donors. At the time of sampling, every cohort member was nominally healthy, though immune exposures that went unrecorded were likely present. The donor tested CMV seronegative and was one of the 352 seronegative cohort members. A peripheral blood sample was provided by each donor, and peripheral blood mononuclear cells were used for TCR beta sequencing. The Qiagen DNeasy Blood Extraction Kit was used to extract genomic DNA from the blood cell samples. Libraries came from the immunoSEQ multiplex PCR assay. A mixture of 60 forward primers for TCR Vbeta segments and 13 reverse primers for TCR Jbeta segments was used in the multiplex PCR. A multiplex PCR assay on genomic DNA amplified the CDR3 region of rearranged TCR beta genes. Amplified TCR beta libraries were sequenced as 87-base-pair reads on the Illumina HiSeq System. Regarding the original processing steps: In a later analysis, tens of millions of unique TCR beta chains were counted across the 690 or so repertoires, and about 9.9 million of these chains were shared by at least two donors. To remove PCR and sequencing errors, raw reads were error-corrected and collapsed into unique sequences using a nearest-neighbor algorithm that merged closely related sequences. V, D and J gene segments were assigned by aligning CDR3 sequences to IMGT reference sequences. Each retained sequence needed at least a six-nucleotide match to both a V gene segment and a J gene segment. A rearrangement counted as productive if the CDR3 had no stop codons and remained in frame with V and J, and every other rearrangement counted as non-productive. CDR3 was defined according to IMGT convention as the region running from the second conserved V-encoded cysteine to the conserved J-encoded phenylalanine. The earlier analysis of some 550 of the donors excluded any sequence lacking an unambiguous match to a single V gene segment. In an earlier analysis of 587 of the donors, a V segment was called functional when productive rearrangements were above 56.7%, and segregating when the standard deviation between donors exceeded 5%. A statistical classification framework was developed to diagnose cytomegalovirus status using the catalog of TCR beta chain sequences. A later analysis assigned V and J genes by comparing TCR nucleotide sequences with IMGT/GENE-DB human TR gene sequences. Using the TCRdist pipeline, a later analysis assigned CDR3 sequences along with most-parsimonious VDJ recombination scenarios. A later analysis defined each TCR beta chain by its CDR3 amino acid sequence plus V-gene family, and excluded reads lacking a unique V-gene family. As a way to deal with suspected cross-contamination and a sequencing artifact, a later analysis dropped 640 or so nucleotide sequences that were highly shared and had low generation probability. A later analysis calculated a clonal expansion index for each public chain from normalized within-repertoire ranks of inferred template counts. Generation probabilities in a later analysis came from a VDJ recombination model fitted to out-of-frame rearrangements, and those results were checked against IGoR. Hypergeometric tests were used in a later analysis to score TCR-TCR, TCR-HLA and TCR-CMV co-occurrence, with a repertoire-size bias correction applied to the TCR pairs. False discovery rates were estimated in a later analysis by permuting HLA or CMV assignments 20 times. In a later analysis, co-occurring TCRs were grouped with DBSCAN, and TCRdist sequence similarity was added when clustering was performed within HLA-allele-positive subsets. Co-occurrence clustering excluded repertoires with fewer than 30,000 or more than 120,000 public chains, plus five with anomalous nucleotide sharing. Not all clones reach the TCRdb copy of this immuneACCESS table, which keeps in-frame sequences only. Checked studies attribute under half of the gap to unresolved V genes and leave the rest unexplained. That table supplies the V and J calls and clone size; D and trimming were determined from the DNA. The sample has 150,000 or so clones on record. The ten largest clones take up around 1.5% of the sample.

The origin of this receptor is a woman in her forties or fifties in good health and CMV-seronegative. The sample was PBMCs. The sequence is built from TRBV7-3 and TRBJ2-7, and 9 bases in between align with TRBD2. The CDR3 region has the sequence CASSLESAGGYEQYF. The nucleotides are TGTGCCAGCAGCTTAGAGTCTGCGGGAGGGTACGAGCAGTACTTC.